Following are 17 T cell receptor beta chains from one sample sequenced in a study of T cell responses to AZD1222 COVID-19 vaccine. The method was immunoSEQ multiplex PCR; TCRdb's version includes in-frame clones alone and lacks a portion of them. This table holds tens of thousands of clones, less than 90% found once. The specimen was peripheral blood, collected on day 0 of AZD1222 vaccination. The receptor set was obtained from an adult in good health.

The genes are TRBV6-5 and TRBJ2-7; D uncertain. In germline, CDR1 is MNHEY, CDR2 SVGAGI. With 10 bases removed from V and 3 bases from J, the gap between germline ends came to 16 bases. The CDR3 has 13 amino acids. In DNA form, the CDR3 reads TGTGCCACCTGGCGTGGGGTTGGCTACGAGCAGTACTTC. Translation: CATWRGVGYEQYF.

The chain joins TRBV5-8 to TRBJ1-2; D is undetermined. Germline lookup yields CDR1 SGHTS and CDR2 YDEGEE. CDR3 size: 14 residues. Deletions cut 3 bases from V and 4 bases from J, with 13 bases between. CDR3 nucleotides: TGTGCCAGCAGCTATCCGACGGTTATCTATGGCTACACCTTC. This translates into CASSYPTVIYGYTF.

The CDR3 loop is CASSFGREDEKLFF. As DNA, the CDR3 is TGTGCCAGCAGCTTCGGAAGGGAGGATGAAAAACTGTTTTTT. The genes are TRBV7-9 and TRBJ1-4; D ambiguous. The length of the CDR3 is 14 residues. V was pared by 3 bases and J by 6 bases, with 11 bases between. CDR1 is SEHNR and CDR2 is FQNEAQ in the germline V gene (reference sequence).

This sequence joins TRBV19 and TRBJ2-7, with TRBD2 identical over 11 bases. The germline V gene encodes CDR1 LNHDA and CDR2 SQIVND (reference sequence). The CDR3 contains 17 residues. The J segment lost 2 bases and the V segment lost 3 bases, leaving 9 bases of the junction unmatched. In DNA form, the CDR3 reads TGTGCCAGTAGTATTCTGGCTAGCGGGAGGTTACCCTACGAGCAGTACTTC. Its translation is CASSILASGRLPYEQYF.

In this sample, this clone turned up once. This chain joins TRBV15 and TRBJ2-6, with D unresolved. Per germline, CDR1 LNHNV and CDR2 YYDKDF (reference sequence). With 7 bases removed from V and 0 bases from J, the gap between germline ends came to 10 bases. There are 15 residues in the CDR3. The CDR3 sequence is CATTDTPSGANVLTF. DNA for the CDR3: TGTGCCACCACCGACACACCCTCTGGGGCCAACGTCCTGACTTTC.

V gene TRBV5-1 combines with J gene TRBJ1-4; TRBD1 aligns across 7 bases. J lost 8 bases, V lost 2 bases, and 3 bases had no gene match. The CDR3 spans 13 residues. Germline-derived CDR1 and CDR2 are SGHRS and YFSETQ. The CDR3: CASSFTGEEKLFF. As DNA, the CDR3 is TGCGCCAGCAGCTTTACAGGGGAGGAAAAACTGTTTTTT.

The genes are TRBV7-9 and TRBJ1-1; possible D gene TRBD1, 5 bases. Germline loops: CDR1 SEHNR, CDR2 FQNEAQ (reference sequence). This CDR3 has 12 amino acids. Trimming left V 5 bases short and J 10 bases short, with 14 bases between. The CDR3 DNA reads TGTGCCAGCAGCCCGGGACTTGAGGGAGCTTTCTTT. Translating it yields CASSPGLEGAFF.

This clone has more than one count but fewer than ten. The chain recombines TRBV7-2 with TRBJ1-3; D remains ambiguous. V was clipped by 4 bases and J by 0 bases, with 10 bases between them. The CDR3 covers 15 residues. Germline loops: CDR1 SGHTA, CDR2 FQGNSA. The CDR3 nucleotides read TGTGCCAGCAGCTCATATAGCGACTCTGGAAACACCATATATTTT. Encoded protein: CASSSYSDSGNTIYF.

The V call is TRBV3-1 (or the pseudogene TRBV3-2), the J call TRBJ2-7; 14 bases are shared with TRBD2. After removal of 4 bases from V and 2 bases from J, the junction contained 10 bases not matched to a gene. The CDR3 loop spans 18 amino acids. Germline V gene sequence: CDR1 LGHDT, CDR2 YNNKEL (reference sequence). DNA for the CDR3: TGTGCCAGCAGCCTTCCGACGACTAGCGGGGGGGTCCCCTACGAGCAGTACTTC. Amino acids: CASSLPTTSGGVPYEQYF.

This rearrangement joins TRBV5-1 to TRBJ1-2; TRBD1 matches 9 bases. From germline, CDR1 is SGHRS and CDR2 YFSETQ. Trimming at V came to 2 bases and at J to 6 bases, leaving 8 bases not matched to a gene. The CDR3 totals 15 residues. This CDR3 is CASSFQGTGLDGYTF. In DNA, the CDR3 is TGCGCCAGCAGCTTTCAGGGGACAGGGCTTGATGGCTACACCTTC.

The chain combines TRBV7-2 with TRBJ2-3; D is unresolved. This CDR3 region has 15 residues. Trimming shortened V by 0 bases and J by 0 bases, and 7 bases separated the two germline ends. The germline gives CDR1 SGHTA, CDR2 FQGNSA. The CDR3 region has the DNA TGTGCCAGCAGCTTAGCGTATGCTAGCACAGATACGCAGTATTTT. It codes for CASSLAYASTDTQYF.

J is TRBJ1-2 and V is TRBV28; TRBD1 is a possible D gene (5 bases). Germline CDR1 is MDHEN and CDR2 is SYDVKM. The CDR3 totals 14 residues. The V end was cut by 1 base, the J end by 8 bases, with 14 bases between. This chain's CDR3 is CASSLSSAQGGYTF. The CDR3 region has the DNA TGTGCCAGCAGTTTATCATCAGCCCAGGGCGGCTACACCTTC.

V gene TRBV20-1 combines with J gene TRBJ2-5; D is ambiguous. Germline lookup yields CDR1 DFQATT and CDR2 SNEGSKA (reference sequence). The CDR3 contains 11 residues. V gave up 6 bases and J gave up 3 bases, with 8 bases separating them. This CDR3 reads CSANEEETQYF. DNA for the CDR3: TGCAGTGCGAACGAAGAAGAGACCCAGTACTTC.

V usage is TRBV5-1 and J usage is TRBJ1-4; the match to TRBD1 covers 12 bases. Germline lookup yields CDR1 SGHRS and CDR2 YFSETQ. Germline trimming cut 1 base from V and 0 bases from J; bases unmatched to any gene: 7. The CDR3 has 19 residues. The chain's CDR3 is CASSLRGQGAFATNEKLFF. DNA for the CDR3: TGCGCCAGCAGCTTGAGGGGACAGGGGGCTTTTGCAACTAATGAAAAACTGTTTTTT. Complete variable domain (other parts from reference TRBV5-1 and TRBJ1-4): KAGVTQTPRYLIKTRGQQVTLSCSPISGHRSVSWYQQTPGQGLQFLFEYFSETQRNKGNFPGRFSGRQFSNSRSEMNVSTLELGDSALYLCASSLRGQGAFATNEKLFFGSGTQLSVL.

The chain joins TRBV3-1 (or the pseudogene TRBV3-2) to TRBJ2-2; the D call may be TRBD1 or TRBD2 (6 bases each). V was trimmed by 3 bases and J by 2 bases, leaving 13 bases between them. The CDR3 covers 16 residues. Germline assignment: CDR1 LGHDT and CDR2 YNNKEL (reference sequence). CDR3 bases: TGTGCCAGCAGCCACATAGGGGGGAGTAACACCGGGGAGCTGTTTTTT. Its protein product is CASSHIGGSNTGELFF.

The chain carries TRBV18 and TRBJ1-5, with TRBD1 identical over 8 bases. Germline loops: CDR1 KGHSH, CDR2 LQKENI. J was trimmed by 7 bases and V by 4 bases; bases with no gene match: 9. CDR3 length: 15 amino acids. In DNA form, the CDR3 reads TGTGCCAGCTCACTTACTGCAGGGGGCGGACAGCCCCAGCATTTT. Amino acids: CASSLTAGGGQPQHF.

The gene calls are TRBV14 and TRBJ1-2, with D unclear. The CDR3 has 13 amino acids. V was trimmed by 4 bases and J by 8 bases, leaving 14 bases between them. The germline gives CDR1 SGHDN, CDR2 FVKESK. The CDR3 bases are TGTGCCAGCAGCCCCCAACACTCCGGGGGCTACACCTTC. The encoded protein is CASSPQHSGGYTF.